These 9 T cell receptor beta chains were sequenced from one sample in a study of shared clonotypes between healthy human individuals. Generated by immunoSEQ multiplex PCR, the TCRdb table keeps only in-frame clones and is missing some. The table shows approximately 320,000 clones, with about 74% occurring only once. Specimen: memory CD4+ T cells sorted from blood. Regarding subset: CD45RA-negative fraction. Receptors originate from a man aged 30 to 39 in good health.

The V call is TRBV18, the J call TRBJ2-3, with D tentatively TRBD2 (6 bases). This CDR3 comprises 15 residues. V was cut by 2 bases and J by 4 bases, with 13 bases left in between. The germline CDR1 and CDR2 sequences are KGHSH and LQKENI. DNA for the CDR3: TGTGCCAGCTCACCAATCGCGGGATCGGCAGATACGCAGTATTTT. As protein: CASSPIAGSADTQYF.

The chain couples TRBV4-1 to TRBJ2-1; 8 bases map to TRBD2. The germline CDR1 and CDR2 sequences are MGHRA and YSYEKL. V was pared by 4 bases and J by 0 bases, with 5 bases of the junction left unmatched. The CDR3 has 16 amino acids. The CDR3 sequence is CASSRDSGVSYNEQFF. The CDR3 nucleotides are TGCGCCAGCAGCCGCGATAGCGGGGTCTCCTACAATGAGCAGTTCTTC.

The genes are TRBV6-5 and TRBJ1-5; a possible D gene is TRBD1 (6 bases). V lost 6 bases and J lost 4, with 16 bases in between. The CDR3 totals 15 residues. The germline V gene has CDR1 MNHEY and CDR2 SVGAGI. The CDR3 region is CASSRGSGSNQPQHF. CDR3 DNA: TGTGCCAGCAGCAGGGGATCGGGGTCGAATCAGCCCCAGCATTTT.

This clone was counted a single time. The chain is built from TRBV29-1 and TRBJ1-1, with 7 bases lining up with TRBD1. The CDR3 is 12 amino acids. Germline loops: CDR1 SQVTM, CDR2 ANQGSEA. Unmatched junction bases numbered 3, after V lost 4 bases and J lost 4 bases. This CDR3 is CSVGGQFTEAFF. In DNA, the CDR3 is TGCAGCGTTGGGGGACAGTTCACTGAAGCTTTCTTT.

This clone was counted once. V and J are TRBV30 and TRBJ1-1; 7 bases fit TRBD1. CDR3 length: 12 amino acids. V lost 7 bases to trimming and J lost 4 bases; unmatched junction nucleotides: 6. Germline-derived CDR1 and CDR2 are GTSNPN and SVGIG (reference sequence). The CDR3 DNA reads TGTGCCTTACAGGGGATTCTCACTGAAGCTTTCTTT. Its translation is CALQGILTEAFF.

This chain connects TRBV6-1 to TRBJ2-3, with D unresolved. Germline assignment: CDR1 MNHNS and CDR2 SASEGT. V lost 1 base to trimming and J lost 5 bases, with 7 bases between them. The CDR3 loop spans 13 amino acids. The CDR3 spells CASSEVGEDTQYF. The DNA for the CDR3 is TGTGCCAGCAGTGAAGTTGGGGAAGATACGCAGTATTTT.

CDR3 bases: TGTGCCAGCAGCCCGCGGACTAATACGGGGGGCTACACCTTC. This gives the protein CASSPRTNTGGYTF. The chain links TRBV7-2 to TRBJ1-2; D not certain. The V end lost 5 bases, the J end lost 8 bases, and 18 bases lay between the germline ends. In germline, CDR1 is SGHTA, CDR2 FQGNSA. There are 14 residues in the CDR3.

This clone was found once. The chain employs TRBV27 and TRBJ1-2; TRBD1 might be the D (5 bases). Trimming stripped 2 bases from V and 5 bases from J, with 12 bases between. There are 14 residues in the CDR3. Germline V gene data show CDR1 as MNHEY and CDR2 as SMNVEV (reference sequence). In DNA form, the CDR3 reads TGTGCCAGCAGTTTAGCCGGGGCACGGTATGGCTACACCTTC. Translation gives CASSLAGARYGYTF.

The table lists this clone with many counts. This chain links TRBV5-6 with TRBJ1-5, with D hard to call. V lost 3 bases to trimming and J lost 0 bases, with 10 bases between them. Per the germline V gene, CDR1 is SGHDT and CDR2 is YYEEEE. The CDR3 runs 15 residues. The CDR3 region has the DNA TGTGCCAGCAGCTCATCAGAGTATAGCAATCAGCCCCAGCATTTT. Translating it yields CASSSSEYSNQPQHF.